This T cell receptor beta chain emerged from a study of graft-versus-host responses after intestinal transplantation. Study background: Recipients were given multivisceral, liver-intestinal, or isolated intestinal transplants. General study points: Declines in HvG clones occurring early post-transplant were associated with peak circulating GvH clone levels. In recipient marrow, GvH clones were found, and some appeared first in ileum or blood.

As to this clone: Its antigen is undetermined.

Profiled with immunoSEQ multiplex PCR; TCRdb holds only in-frame clones, not every one. The sample contains under 100,000 clones, 85% to 95% of which appear only once. The CDR3 length is 16 residues. V lost 4 bases to trimming and J lost 4 bases; unmatched junction nucleotides: 12. Looked up from germline, CDR1 is MDHEN and CDR2 is SYDVKM. The input for sequencing was unstimulated CD8+ T cells sorted from spleen or lymph node cells, taken before transplant. The chain links TRBV28 to TRBJ2-5, with 7 positions matching TRBD1. This receptor was taken from a human donor who was the organ donor for an intestinal transplant. The CDR3 region is CASSSRTGVGRETQYF. The CDR3 region has the DNA TGTGCCAGCAGTTCTAGAACAGGGGTCGGGCGAGAGACCCAGTACTTC.